Presented here are 28 T cell receptor beta chains from one specimen sequenced in a study of shared clonotypes between healthy human individuals. Sequencing used immunoSEQ multiplex PCR; TCRdb keeps in-frame clones, though not all of them. Seen here are roughly 2 million clones, around 95% observed once, and the top ten hold roughly 0.13%. Source material: naive CD4+ T cells sorted from blood. Subset in this sample: CD45RA+ positively selected. These receptors all come from a young man in good health.

The chain recombines TRBV7-9 with TRBJ2-7; 9 nucleotides align to TRBD1. V lost 5 bases and J lost 2; bases outside the gene matches: 7. The germline CDR1 and CDR2 sequences are SEHNR and FQNEAQ (reference sequence). This CDR3 has 15 amino acids. CDR3: CASSTRTGDPYEQYF. The CDR3, as DNA: TGTGCCAGCAGCACGAGGACAGGGGATCCCTACGAGCAGTACTTC.

The chain employs TRBV11-2 and TRBJ2-3; D is unclear. The CDR3 is 11 amino acids. V lost 4 bases and J 5 bases, leaving 4 bases between the germline ends. Germline-derived CDR1 and CDR2 are SGHAT and FQNNGV. The CDR3 DNA reads as TGTGCCAGCAGCTGGGGAGATACGCAGTATTTT. Translating it yields CASSWGDTQYF.

The chain carries TRBV2 and TRBJ1-6; no reliable D call. The CDR3 runs to 13 residues. The V gene lost 6 bases and the J gene lost 10 bases, with 13 bases spanning the gap. The V gene's germline CDR1 is SNHLY and CDR2 FYNNEI. The CDR3 coding sequence is TGTGCCAGCAGACCGGTCACTGAATCACCCCTCCACTTT. Encoded protein: CASRPVTESPLHF.

V gene TRBV28 combines with J gene TRBJ2-7; D gene uncertain. The CDR3 is 15 amino acids. V lost 5 bases and J 5 bases, leaving 19 bases between the germline ends. From germline, CDR1 is MDHEN and CDR2 SYDVKM. CDR3 in amino acids: CASSPQAPQRDEQYF. CDR3 in DNA: TGTGCCAGCAGTCCGCAGGCCCCACAACGAGACGAGCAGTACTTC.

The chain carries TRBV6-1 and TRBJ1-5; 8 nucleotides line up with TRBD1. Germline CDR1 MNHNS, CDR2 SASEGT. The ends lost 1 base at V and 7 bases at J; junction bases unmatched: 6. CDR3 size: 15 residues. The CDR3 sequence is CASSEGTTGEQPQHF. CDR3 coding DNA: TGTGCCAGCAGTGAAGGGACGACAGGGGAGCAGCCCCAGCATTTT.

The sample holds one count of this clone. The chain has TRBV6-5 and TRBJ1-6; possible D gene TRBD1, 5 bases. The CDR3 spans 14 residues. V was pared by 6 bases and J by 9 bases, with 15 bases between. Germline V CDR1 and CDR2: MNHEY, SVGAGI. The CDR3 region has the DNA TGTGCCAGCAGCAACCTTTCGGGGGGTTCACCCCTCCACTTT. It translates to CASSNLSGGSPLHF.

The chain uses TRBV9 and TRBJ1-2, with a tentative D call TRBD1 (6 bases). CDR1 is SGDLS and CDR2 is YYNGEE in the germline V gene. Trimming cost V 4 bases and J 1 base, with 14 bases left between them. CDR3 length: 15 residues. CDR3 DNA: TGTGCCAGCAGCTCATACGACAGGAATAACTATGGCTACACCTTC. Protein: CASSSYDRNNYGYTF.

The chain carries TRBV13 and TRBJ2-2; no reliable D call. V was cut by 1 base and J by 0 bases, with 3 bases left in between. This CDR3 is built from 14 residues. CDR1 PRHDT and CDR2 FYEKMQ come from the germline V gene (reference sequence). Here the CDR3 DNA reads TGTGCCAGCAGCTTAGACCCGAACACCGGGGAGCTGTTTTTT. Amino acid sequence: CASSLDPNTGELFF.

The chain joins TRBV25-1 to TRBJ1-2; 8 bases align to TRBD1. This CDR3 is built from 15 residues. CDR1 is MGHDK, CDR2 SYGVNS, per germline. The ends lost 3 bases at V and 6 bases at J; junction bases unmatched: 9. CDR3 amino acids: CASSDQGAGGNGYTF. In DNA form, the CDR3 reads TGTGCCAGCAGTGATCAGGGGGCAGGGGGTAATGGCTACACCTTC.

The chain uses TRBV6-5 and TRBJ1-2, with D perhaps matching TRBD1 (5 bases). CDR3 length: 14 amino acids. Trimming left V 2 bases short and J 8 bases short, with 15 bases between. The V gene's germline CDR1 is MNHEY and CDR2 SVGAGI. The CDR3 loop reads CASSYATKEGGYTF. CDR3 sequence (DNA): TGTGCCAGCAGTTACGCGACAAAGGAGGGGGGCTACACCTTC.

In regard to this clone: The sample carries other DNA sequences with the same CDR3. The chain is built from TRBV4-1 and TRBJ2-2, with unresolved D. Germline assignment: CDR1 MGHRA and CDR2 YSYEKL. V gave up 3 bases and J gave up 2 bases, with 10 bases separating them. The CDR3 sequence is 15 residues long. CDR3 sequence reads: CASSQLRLNTGELFF. CDR3 sequence (DNA): TGCGCCAGCAGCCAGCTCAGGTTAAACACCGGGGAGCTGTTTTTT.

The CDR3 DNA sequence: TGTGCCAGCTCCCCTTACTACTACGAGCAGTACTTC. Its protein product is CASSPYYYEQYF. The gene calls are TRBV2 and TRBJ2-7; no firm D call. The CDR3 is made up of 12 amino acids. V lost 8 bases, J lost 3 bases, and 11 bases lay in between. Germline V gene data show CDR1 as SNHLY and CDR2 as FYNNEI.

A word on this clone: The identical CDR3 is also encoded by other nucleotide sequences in the sample. The genes are TRBV18 and TRBJ1-5, with a weak D call TRBD1 (6 bases). This CDR3 is built from 15 residues. Germline V lookup: CDR1 KGHSH, CDR2 LQKENI. With 3 bases removed from V and 1 base from J, the gap between germline ends came to 10 bases. In nucleotides, the CDR3 is TGTGCCAGCTCACCTCAGGGGTCGAGCAATCAGCCCCAGCATTTT. Translated: CASSPQGSSNQPQHF. The variable domain in full, completed from reference TRBV18 and TRBJ1-5, reads NAGVMQNPRHLVRRRGQEARLRCSPMKGHSHVYWYRQLPEEGLKFMVYLQKENIIDESGMPKERFSAEFPKEGPSILRIQQVVRGDSAAYFCASSPQGSSNQPQHFGDGTRLSIL.

The genes are TRBV6-5 and TRBJ1-2; no clear D gene. V lost 6 bases to trimming and J lost 4 bases, with 15 bases between them. Germline CDR1 reads MNHEY; CDR2 reads SVGAGI. The CDR3 loop spans 14 amino acids. The CDR3 DNA follows: TGTGCCAGCAGGAGGGCCGTTGGGAGCTATGGCTACACCTTC. The encoded protein is CASRRAVGSYGYTF.

V and J are TRBV10-2 and TRBJ2-4; weak D call: TRBD1 (6 bases). The CDR3 runs 15 residues. The V and J ends lost 3 bases and 8 bases respectively, with 17 bases between them. Germline CDR1 is WSHSY and CDR2 is SAAADI. This CDR3 reads CASSDPGTIADIQYF. The CDR3 bases are TGCGCCAGCAGTGATCCCGGGACAATCGCGGACATTCAGTACTTC.

This chain joins TRBV28 and TRBJ2-1; perhaps TRBD2 as D (6 bases). Germline V gene sequence: CDR1 MDHEN, CDR2 SYDVKM. V was trimmed by 3 bases and J by 7 bases, leaving 13 bases between them. The CDR3 contains 14 residues. In nucleotides, the CDR3 is TGTGCCAGCAGTTTCGCACTAGCAGAGAATGAGCAGTTCTTC. This codes for CASSFALAENEQFF.

V is TRBV19 and J is TRBJ2-7; D ambiguous. Germline values: CDR1 LNHDA, CDR2 SQIVND (reference sequence). This CDR3 has 13 residues. With 6 bases removed from V and 0 bases from J, the gap between germline ends came to 9 bases. CDR3: CASRQTHSYEQYF. CDR3 DNA sequence: TGTGCCAGTAGACAAACTCACTCCTACGAGCAGTACTTC. Filled out from reference TRBV19 and TRBJ2-7, the complete variable domain reads DGGITQSPKYLFRKEGQNVTLSCEQNLNHDAMYWYRQDPGQGLRLIYYSQIVNDFQKGDIAEGYSVSREKKESFPLTVTSAQKNPTAFYLCASRQTHSYEQYFGPGTRLTVT.

The rearrangement uses TRBV6-1 and TRBJ1-2; possibly TRBD1 for D (6 bases). The CDR3 is made up of 14 amino acids. Germline V lookup: CDR1 MNHNS, CDR2 SASEGT. The V gene lost 5 bases and the J gene lost 1 base, with 11 bases spanning the gap. CDR3 in amino acids: CASSRGIINYGYTF. CDR3 coding DNA: TGTGCCAGCAGTAGGGGGATCATTAACTATGGCTACACCTTC.

The chain is built from TRBV19 and TRBJ2-7; TRBD1 might be the D (6 bases). Germline CDR1 and CDR2: LNHDA and SQIVND (reference sequence). The length of the CDR3 is 15 residues. V shed 3 bases and J shed 4 bases, with 16 bases lying between them. CDR3 DNA sequence: TGTGCCAGTAGTATTTCCAGTACAGGGACATACGAGCAGTACTTC. Translating it yields CASSISSTGTYEQYF.

This sequence joins TRBV30 and TRBJ2-7; 7 bases are a match to TRBD2. V was clipped by 2 bases and J by 5 bases; unmatched bases: 15. The CDR3 length is 16 residues. Germline CDR1 reads GTSNPN; CDR2 reads SVGIG (reference sequence). DNA of the CDR3: TGTGCCTGGAGTCGTTTCGGATGGCGGGAGAGTGACGAGCAGTACTTC. It specifies CAWSRFGWRESDEQYF.

This chain uses TRBV7-2 with TRBJ2-2, with TRBD2 matching over 8 bases. Trimming at V came to 5 bases and at J to 2 bases, leaving 4 bases not matched to a gene. The CDR3 runs 15 residues. Germline CDR1 and CDR2: SGHTA and FQGNSA. Written as DNA, the CDR3 is TGTGCCAGCAGCATTAGCGGGGTTAACACCGGGGAGCTGTTTTTT. Residues: CASSISGVNTGELFF.

This clone was detected once. V gene TRBV6-5 combines with J gene TRBJ1-2; D gene ambiguous. Germline loops: CDR1 MNHEY, CDR2 SVGAGI. CDR3 size: 13 residues. Trimming cost V 2 bases and J 8 bases, with 12 bases left between them. The CDR3 DNA reads TGTGCCAGCAGTTACGATCTAGGCGTCGGCTACACCTTC. Its translation is CASSYDLGVGYTF.

The chain employs TRBV5-1 and TRBJ2-1; TRBD1 might be the D (5 bases). V lost 0 bases and J 15 bases, leaving 19 bases between the germline ends. Germline CDR1 is SGHRS and CDR2 is YFSETQ. The CDR3 is made up of 14 amino acids. The CDR3, as DNA: TGCGCCAGCAGCTTGGAATGGGGCCAGTCTAACTGGTTCTTC. Amino acids: CASSLEWGQSNWFF.

This clone has a single count. The chain couples TRBV5-1 to TRBJ1-4; 7 bases align to TRBD1. V lost 0 bases, J lost 0 bases, and 5 bases stayed unmatched. The V gene's germline CDR1 is SGHRS and CDR2 YFSETQ. The CDR3 spans 17 residues. This chain's CDR3 is CASSLGQGWATNEKLFF. CDR3 DNA: TGCGCCAGCAGCTTGGGACAGGGTTGGGCAACTAATGAAAAACTGTTTTTT.

V and J are TRBV5-1 and TRBJ1-4; D unresolved. V gave up 0 bases and J gave up 4 bases, with 13 bases separating them. CDR3 length: 16 residues. Germline values: CDR1 SGHRS, CDR2 YFSETQ. DNA of the CDR3: TGCGCCAGCAGCTTGGCTACGACAACTTTTAATGAAAAACTGTTTTTT. It codes for CASSLATTTFNEKLFF.

The CDR3 DNA follows: TGCGCCAGCAGCCTAGCGGGAACCTACAATGAGCAGTTCTTC. Its protein product is CASSLAGTYNEQFF. The rearrangement links TRBV10-1 to TRBJ2-1; 9 bases match TRBD2. After removal of 6 bases from V and 2 bases from J, the junction contained 2 bases not matched to a gene. This CDR3 comprises 14 residues. Germline CDR1 is WNHNN and CDR2 is SYGVQD (reference sequence).

The chain uses TRBV19 and TRBJ1-2; D possibly corresponds to TRBD1 (6 bases). The germline V and J ends were trimmed by 4 bases and 0 bases, with 15 bases remaining between them. The CDR3 consists of 16 residues. Germline V gene sequence: CDR1 LNHDA, CDR2 SQIVND (reference sequence). Written as DNA, the CDR3 is TGTGCCAGTAGTAGAGCCGGACAGAGAGCTAACTATGGCTACACCTTC. Encoded protein: CASSRAGQRANYGYTF. The full variable domain, its missing parts supplied by reference TRBV19 and TRBJ1-2, is DGGITQSPKYLFRKEGQNVTLSCEQNLNHDAMYWYRQDPGQGLRLIYYSQIVNDFQKGDIAEGYSVSREKKESFPLTVTSAQKNPTAFYLCASSRAGQRANYGYTFGSGTRLTVV.

The rearrangement uses TRBV30 and TRBJ1-2; D is possibly TRBD1 (5 bases). Germline assignment: CDR1 GTSNPN and CDR2 SVGIG (reference sequence). The CDR3 extends over 14 amino acids. The V end lost 0 bases, the J end lost 4 bases, and 12 bases lay between the germline ends. The CDR3 spells CAWSVSPTVYGYTF. The CDR3 coding sequence is TGTGCCTGGAGTGTCTCCCCGACAGTCTATGGCTACACCTTC.